Shown below are 2 T cell receptor beta chains from a single sample sequenced in a study of shared clonotypes between healthy human individuals. TCRdb's copy holds only in-frame clones and misses some; the assay was immunoSEQ multiplex PCR. The table includes a few hundred thousand clones, around 97% detected once. The material sequenced was naive CD4+ T cells sorted from blood. As to subset: CD45RA+ positively selected. These receptors were taken from a woman aged 25 to 45 in good health.

The chain couples TRBV28 to TRBJ1-5; TRBD1 aligns across 9 bases. Germline lookup yields CDR1 MDHEN and CDR2 SYDVKM. With V trimmed by 5 bases and J by 4 bases, 3 bases remained unmatched. The CDR3 runs 14 residues. CDR3 in amino acids: CASSPDRGNQPQHF. The CDR3 nucleotides are TGTGCCAGCAGTCCCGACAGGGGGAATCAGCCCCAGCATTTT.

The chain employs TRBV7-6 and TRBJ2-1; TRBD1 is a possible D gene (6 bases). The CDR3 totals 17 residues. Trimming removed 4 bases from V and 0 bases from J, with 16 bases in between. Germline assignment: CDR1 SGHVS and CDR2 FNYEAQ. The CDR3 DNA reads TGTGCCAGCAGCTCGACAAGTGGACAGAGCTCCTACAATGAGCAGTTCTTC. It codes for CASSSTSGQSSYNEQFF. Full variable domain (remainder filled in from reference TRBV7-6 and TRBJ2-1): GAGVSQSPRYKVTKRGQDVALRCDPISGHVSLYWYRQALGQGPEFLTYFNYEAQQDKSGLPNDRFSAERPEGSISTLTIQRTEQRDSAMYRCASSSTSGQSSYNEQFFGPGTRLTVL.